This TCR beta chain was identified during a study of blood T cells in healthy people across ages. Germline loops: CDR1 DFQATT, CDR2 SNEGSKA (reference sequence). The CDR3 contains 12 residues. Trimming cost V 6 bases and J 4 bases, with 11 bases left between them. Caucasian, healthy and from Russia, the donors were aged between about 6 and 100. Per sample, extraction of total RNA gave at least 6 micrograms in every case. Study-level findings and limits: Long-lived and aged donors differed, with more naive CD4+ cells and higher diversity in the long-lived.

A note on this clonotype: Its antigen is unknown.

A second PCR, run for about 7 to 11 cycles, used a sample-barcoded 5' primer plus a J-beta primer mix. Carrying 12 random nucleotides, a template-switch adaptor labeled each individual cDNA molecule. TCRdb reanalysed the 5' RACE reads using MiXCR and keeps one entry per CDR3 protein. The table shows 600,000 to 800,000 distinct CDR3 sequences, with around 20% occurring only once. The origin of this receptor is a man in his 70s in good health. The material sequenced was blood. This sequence joins TRBV20-1 and TRBJ2-3; D remains unclear. The CDR3 region is CSAELGPDTQYF. CDR3 sequence (DNA): TGCAGTGCCGAACTTGGCCCAGATACGCAGTATTTT.